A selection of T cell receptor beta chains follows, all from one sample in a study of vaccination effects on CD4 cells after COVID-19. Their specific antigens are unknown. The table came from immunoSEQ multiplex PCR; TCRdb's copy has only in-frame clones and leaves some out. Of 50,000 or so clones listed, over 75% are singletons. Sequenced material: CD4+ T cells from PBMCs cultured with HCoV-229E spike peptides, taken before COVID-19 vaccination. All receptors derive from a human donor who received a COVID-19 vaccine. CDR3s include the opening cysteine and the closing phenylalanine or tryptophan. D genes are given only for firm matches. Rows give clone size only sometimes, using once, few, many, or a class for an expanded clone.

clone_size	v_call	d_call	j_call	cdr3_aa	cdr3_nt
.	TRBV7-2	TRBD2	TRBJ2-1	CASSPELAGDPEQFF	TGTGCCAGCAGCCCAGAATTAGCGGGAGATCCTGAGCAGTTCTTC
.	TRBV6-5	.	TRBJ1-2	CASRGTGVNYGYTF	TGTGCCAGCAGGGGAACAGGAGTTAACTATGGCTACACCTTC
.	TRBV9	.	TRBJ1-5	CASSVAPDRAQPQHF	TGTGCCAGCAGCGTGGCCCCTGACAGAGCCCAGCCCCAGCATTTT
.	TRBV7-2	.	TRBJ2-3	CASTPRGGQEQYF	TGTGCCAGCACCCCGAGGGGTGGCCAGGAGCAGTATTTT
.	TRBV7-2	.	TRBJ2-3	CASSGGTSPPDTQYF	TGTGCCAGCAGCGGAGGGACTTCCCCTCCAGATACGCAGTATTTT
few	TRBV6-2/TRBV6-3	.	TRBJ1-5	CASSSRTENQPQHF	TGTGCCAGCAGTTCCCGGACGGAGAATCAGCCCCAGCATTTT
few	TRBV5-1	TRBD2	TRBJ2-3	CASSLMVAGGSADTQYF	TGCGCCAGCAGCTTGATGGTAGCGGGGGGTTCAGCAGATACGCAGTATTTT
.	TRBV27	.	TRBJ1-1	CASSLSTLNTEAFF	TGTGCCAGCAGTTTGTCTACCTTGAACACTGAAGCTTTCTTT
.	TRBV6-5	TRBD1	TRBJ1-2	CASSYGQGGGYTF	TGTGCCAGCAGTTACGGACAGGGGGGTGGCTACACCTTC
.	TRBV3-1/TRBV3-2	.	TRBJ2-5	CASSQETGVKTQYF	TGTGCCAGCAGCCAAGAAACCGGGGTGAAGACCCAGTACTTC
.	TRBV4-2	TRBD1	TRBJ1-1	CASSQAGTGVTENTEAFF	TGTGCCAGCAGCCAAGCCGGGACAGGGGTGACTGAGAACACTGAAGCTTTCTTT
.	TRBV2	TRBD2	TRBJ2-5	CASSFLAGGIETQYF	TGTGCCAGCAGCTTTCTAGCGGGGGGGATTGAGACCCAGTACTTC
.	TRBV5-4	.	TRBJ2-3	CASSLVTAGDTQYF	TGTGCCAGCAGCTTGGTGACAGCGGGAGATACGCAGTATTTT
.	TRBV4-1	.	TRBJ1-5	CASSQDLVSHQPQHF	TGCGCCAGCAGCCAAGATTTGGTCAGTCATCAGCCCCAGCATTTT
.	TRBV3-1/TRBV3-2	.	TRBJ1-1	CASSQGLVGNTEAFF	TGTGCCAGCAGCCAAGGCCTAGTCGGGAACACTGAAGCTTTCTTT
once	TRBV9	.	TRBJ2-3	CASSVESPDTQYF	TGTGCCAGCAGCGTAGAGTCCCCAGATACGCAGTATTTT
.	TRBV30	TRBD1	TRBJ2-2	CAWTKKAGTVNTGELFF	TGTGCCTGGACCAAAAAAGCAGGGACAGTTAACACCGGGGAGCTGTTTTTT
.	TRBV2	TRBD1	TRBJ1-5	CASSPRTGLGQPQHF	TGTGCCAGCAGTCCGAGGACAGGGTTGGGACAGCCCCAGCATTTT
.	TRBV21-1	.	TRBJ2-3	CASSKAGGDRSADTQYF	TGTGCCAGCAGCAAAGCAGGGGGGGACAGGTCGGCAGATACGCAGTATTTT
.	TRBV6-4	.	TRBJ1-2	CASSEFPGIYGYTF	TGTGCCAGCAGTGAGTTCCCGGGGATCTATGGCTACACCTTC
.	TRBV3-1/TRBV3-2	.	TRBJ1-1	CASSFLQNTEAFF	TGTGCCAGCAGCTTCCTTCAGAACACTGAAGCTTTCTTT
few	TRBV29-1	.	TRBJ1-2	CSDWSQSNYGYTF	TGCAGCGACTGGTCACAAAGTAACTATGGCTACACCTTC
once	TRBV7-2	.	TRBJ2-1	CASSLVAGTYNEQFF	TGTGCCAGCAGCTTAGTTGCGGGGACCTACAATGAGCAGTTCTTC
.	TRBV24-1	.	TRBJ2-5	CATSDIAPEQETQYF	TGTGCCACCAGTGATATCGCCCCCGAACAAGAGACCCAGTACTTC
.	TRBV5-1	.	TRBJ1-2	CASSLWVPENYGYTF	TGCGCCAGCAGCTTGTGGGTTCCAGAGAACTATGGCTACACCTTC
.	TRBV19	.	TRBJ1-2	CASSTDLGNYGYTF	TGTGCCAGTAGTACAGATTTGGGTAACTATGGCTACACCTTC
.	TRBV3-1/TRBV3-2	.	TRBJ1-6	CASSSGTSRWSPLHF	TGTGCCAGCAGCTCCGGGACAAGCCGTTGGTCACCCCTCCACTTT
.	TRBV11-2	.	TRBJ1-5	CASSLMGNQPQHF	TGTGCCAGCAGCTTAATGGGCAATCAGCCCCAGCATTTT
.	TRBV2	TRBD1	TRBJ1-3	CASSSQRGTGVSGNTIYF	TGTGCCAGCAGTTCGCAAAGAGGGACAGGGGTTAGTGGAAACACCATATATTTT
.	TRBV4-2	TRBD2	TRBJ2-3	CASSQSGGTDTQYF	TGTGCCAGCAGCCAAAGCGGGGGGACAGATACGCAGTATTTT
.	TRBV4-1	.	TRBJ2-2	CASSHSSRRTGELFF	TGCGCCAGCAGCCATTCCTCCCGACGCACCGGGGAGCTGTTTTTT
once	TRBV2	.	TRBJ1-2	CASSMVGGYTF	TGTGCCAGCAGCATGGTCGGAGGCTACACCTTC
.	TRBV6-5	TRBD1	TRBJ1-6	CASSPGQKLNSPLHF	TGTGCCAGCAGTCCGGGACAGAAGCTTAATTCACCCCTCCACTTT
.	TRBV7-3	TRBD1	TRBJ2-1	CASSDGQGNEQFF	TGTGCCAGCAGCGACGGACAGGGCAATGAGCAGTTCTTC
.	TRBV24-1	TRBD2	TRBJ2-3	CATSEIGSGGAADTQYF	TGTGCCACCAGTGAGATAGGAAGCGGGGGGGCGGCCGATACGCAGTATTTT
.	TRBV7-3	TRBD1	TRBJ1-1	CASSTTGDTEAFF	TGTGCCAGCAGCACGACAGGGGACACTGAAGCTTTCTTT
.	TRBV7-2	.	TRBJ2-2	CASSPQYREGGELFF	TGTGCCAGCAGCCCCCAATACAGGGAGGGCGGGGAGCTGTTTTTT
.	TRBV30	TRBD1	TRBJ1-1	CAWSRYRGRTEAFF	TGTGCCTGGAGCCGCTACAGGGGGAGGACTGAAGCTTTCTTT
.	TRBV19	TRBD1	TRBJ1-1	CASRSTGTGGLRAFF	TGTGCCAGTAGATCTACCGGGACAGGGGGTTTGCGGGCTTTCTTT
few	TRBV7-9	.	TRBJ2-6	CASRDSGANVLTF	TGTGCCAGCAGGGACTCTGGGGCCAACGTCCTGACTTTC
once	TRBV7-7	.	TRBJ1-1	CASSLEVNTEAFF	TGTGCCAGCAGCTTAGAAGTGAACACTGAAGCTTTCTTT
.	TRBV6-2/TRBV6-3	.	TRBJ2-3	CASSYNVRGPTDTQYF	TGTGCCAGCAGTTACAACGTACGGGGACCCACAGATACGCAGTATTTT
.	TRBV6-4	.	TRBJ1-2	CASSDTPQALGGYTF	TGTGCCAGCAGTGACACTCCCCAGGCCCTGGGGGGCTACACCTTC
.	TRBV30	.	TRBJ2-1	CAWSSLYGGRGSYNEQFF	TGTGCCTGGAGTTCTCTCTACGGAGGGCGTGGGTCCTACAATGAGCAGTTCTTC
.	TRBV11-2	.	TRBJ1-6	CASSQEVNNSPLHF	TGTGCCAGCAGCCAAGAGGTTAATAATTCACCCCTCCACTTT
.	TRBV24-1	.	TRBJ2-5	CATSDPGTPQETQYF	TGTGCCACCAGTGATCCCGGGACACCCCAAGAGACCCAGTACTTC
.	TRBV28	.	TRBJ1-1	CASSSVSMNTEAFF	TGTGCCAGCAGTTCGGTCAGCATGAACACTGAAGCTTTCTTT
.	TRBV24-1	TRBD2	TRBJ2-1	CATSVGGIYNEQFF	TGTGCCACCAGTGTGGGGGGGATTTACAATGAGCAGTTCTTC
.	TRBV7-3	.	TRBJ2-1	CASSQGGNSYNEQFF	TGTGCCAGCAGTCAAGGGGGGAACTCCTACAATGAGCAGTTCTTC
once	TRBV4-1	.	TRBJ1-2	CASSQGYGTEVYGYTF	TGCGCCAGCAGCCAAGGTTATGGCACAGAAGTCTATGGCTACACCTTC
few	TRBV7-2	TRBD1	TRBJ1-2	CASSLAGQGGYTF	TGTGCCAGCAGCTTAGCGGGACAGGGTGGCTACACCTTC
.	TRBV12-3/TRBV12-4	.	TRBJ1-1	CASSLVGGAGAFF	TGTGCCAGCAGTTTAGTCGGGGGCGCGGGGGCTTTCTTT
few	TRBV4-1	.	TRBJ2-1	CASSQEGVSYNEQFF	TGCGCCAGCAGCCAAGAGGGGGTCTCCTACAATGAGCAGTTCTTC
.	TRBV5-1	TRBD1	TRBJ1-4	CASSPGGTANEKLFF	TGCGCCAGCAGCCCGGGCGGGACAGCTAATGAAAAACTGTTTTTT
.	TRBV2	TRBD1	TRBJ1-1	CASILTGGGWATEAFF	TGTGCCAGCATACTCACAGGGGGAGGTTGGGCCACTGAAGCTTTCTTT
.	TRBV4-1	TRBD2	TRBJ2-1	CASSQLAGGLEQFF	TGCGCCAGCAGCCAATTAGCGGGGGGGCTTGAGCAGTTCTTC
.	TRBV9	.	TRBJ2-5	CASSVRGGVGETQYF	TGTGCCAGCAGCGTTCGTGGCGGGGTGGGAGAGACCCAGTACTTC
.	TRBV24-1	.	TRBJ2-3	CATSGAVSTDTQYF	TGTGCCACCAGTGGGGCAGTTAGCACAGATACGCAGTATTTT
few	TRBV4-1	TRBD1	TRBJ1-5	CASSQVSRGTGHNQPQHF	TGCGCCAGCAGCCAAGTATCCAGAGGGACAGGGCACAATCAGCCCCAGCATTTT
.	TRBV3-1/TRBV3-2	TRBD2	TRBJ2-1	CASSQTSGRGSYNEQFF	TGTGCCAGCAGCCAGACTAGCGGGAGAGGCTCCTACAATGAGCAGTTCTTC